The 2 T cell receptor beta chains below come from one sample, sequenced in a study of cytomegalovirus exposure and HLA in healthy donors. Both 60 Vbeta primers and 13 Jbeta primers went into the PCR. Sequenced by immunoSEQ multiplex PCR; TCRdb stores in-frame clones only, minus some. The sample holds approximately 130,000 clones, about two thirds seen once. Material: PBMCs. These receptors came from a woman aged 55-75 years in good health and CMV-seropositive.

The chain uses TRBV19 and TRBJ2-1, with 11 bases matching TRBD1. The CDR3 contains 15 residues. Germline V gene sequence: CDR1 LNHDA, CDR2 SQIVND (reference sequence). V trimming: 3 bases; J trimming: 2 bases; junction bases outside the gene matches: 0. CDR3 sequence: CASSMGQGAYNEQFF. DNA of the CDR3: TGTGCCAGTAGTATGGGACAGGGGGCCTACAATGAGCAGTTCTTC.

The chain joins TRBV6-5 to TRBJ1-5; no firm D call. Trimming took 7 bases from V and 0 from J, leaving 13 bases between them. The CDR3 is 15 amino acids. The V gene's germline CDR1 is MNHEY and CDR2 SVGAGI. The CDR3 region is CASTRSQHSNQPQHF. The CDR3 DNA sequence: TGTGCCAGCACGAGGAGCCAGCATAGCAATCAGCCCCAGCATTTT.